One and the same sample provided the 32 T cell receptor beta chains below, sequenced in a study of regulatory T cells in long-lasting Graves disease. Investigators prepared the TCR beta libraries by applying iRepertoire HTBI primers and Arm-PCR of CDR3 regions. One entry per CDR3 protein results from TCRdb running MiXCR on the multiplex PCR reads. The sample yields fewer than 400,000 distinct CDR3 sequences, 15% to 20% seen once. Time point specified: persistent/refractory GD, antithyroid drugs over 5 years with positive TRAb. PBMC-extracted RNA yielded the TCR library. Here the sequenced sample was peripheral blood mononuclear cells (PBMCs), taken when the disease was refractory, from a patient treated with antithyroid drugs. The receptors shown here come from a female donor with Graves disease.

This clonotype was recorded at least ten times. The V call is TRBV28, the J call TRBJ2-2; 7 bases fit TRBD1. The germline V gene encodes CDR1 MDHEN and CDR2 SYDVKM. The CDR3 loop spans 15 amino acids. J lost 3 bases, V lost 6 bases, and 7 bases had no gene match. This CDR3 is CASSRGTDYTGELFF. The CDR3 DNA reads TGTGCCAGCAGCCGAGGGACAGACTACACCGGGGAGCTGTTTTTT.

Comment on this clonotype: This may come from a read error, since a much larger clone is one base off. This chain links TRBV12-3 or TRBV12-4 with TRBJ2-5; D may be TRBD2 (6 bases). This CDR3 spans 12 amino acids. V was pared by 5 bases and J by 9 bases, with 13 bases between. The CDR3 nucleotides read TGTGCCAGCAGTGGATGGGGGGAGGCCCAGTACTTC. Residues: CASSGWGEAQYF.

V is TRBV10-3 and J is TRBJ1-5; a possible D gene is TRBD1 (5 bases). V was trimmed by 3 bases and J by 4 bases, leaving 13 bases between them. CDR1 ENHRY and CDR2 SYGVKD come from the germline V gene. The CDR3 consists of 15 residues. The CDR3 loop is CAISDGRAGNQPQHF. The CDR3 nucleotides read TGTGCCATCAGTGATGGCAGGGCGGGAAATCAGCCCCAGCATTTT.

Only one count was recorded for this clonotype. The gene calls are TRBV7-9 and TRBJ2-3; D gene unclear. CDR1 is SEHNR, CDR2 FQNEAQ, per germline (reference sequence). The CDR3 has 16 residues. The V end lost 5 bases, the J end lost 1 base, and 16 bases lay between the germline ends. CDR3 sequence reads: CASSPPLRLGTDTQYF. In DNA form, the CDR3 reads TGTGCCAGCAGCCCCCCCCTAAGACTGGGCACAGATACGCAGTATTTT.

This clonotype was recorded a few times. The J gene is TRBJ1-5, the V gene TRBV19; 7 positions agree with TRBD1. Germline-derived CDR1 and CDR2 are LNHDA and SQIVND (reference sequence). The V and J ends lost 9 bases and 5 bases, in that order; junction bases with no gene match: 13. The CDR3 contains 15 residues. This CDR3 is CARRVGGTSDQPQHF. The CDR3 DNA follows: TGTGCCAGACGAGTAGGGGGCACCTCCGATCAGCCCCAGCATTTT.

This clonotype was seen repeatedly, ten times or more. The gene calls are TRBV7-9 and TRBJ2-7; TRBD1 is a possible D gene (5 bases). This CDR3 region has 14 residues. The germline gives CDR1 SEHNR, CDR2 FQNEAQ (reference sequence). The ends were cut back, 0 bases at V and 2 bases at J, with 8 bases in the middle. CDR3 sequence reads: CASSLAGPAYEQYF. In DNA, the CDR3 is TGTGCCAGCAGCTTAGCGGGGCCTGCCTACGAGCAGTACTTC.

This clonotype was recorded a few times. J is TRBJ2-5 and V is TRBV29-1, with D uncertain. Germline CDR1 reads SQVTM; CDR2 reads ANQGSEA. CDR3 size: 15 residues. Trimming took off 7 bases at V and 4 bases at J, with 22 bases between the two ends. As DNA, the CDR3 is TGCAGCGCCCTCGACTGGAGAGACGGCCTAGAGACCCAGTACTTC. Translating it yields CSALDWRDGLETQYF.

This clonotype was recorded at least ten times. The V and J genes are TRBV29-1 and TRBJ1-1; D is ambiguous. V was clipped by 3 bases and J by 3 bases, with 8 bases between them. The germline V gene has CDR1 SQVTM and CDR2 ANQGSEA. This CDR3 is built from 12 residues. The CDR3: CSVDSWDTEAFF. The CDR3 DNA reads as TGCAGCGTTGACTCCTGGGACACTGAAGCTTTCTTT.

The J gene is TRBJ1-2, the V gene TRBV29-1; a possible D gene is TRBD1 (6 bases). V was clipped by 3 bases and J by 5 bases, with 16 bases between them. Looked up from germline, CDR1 is SQVTM and CDR2 is ANQGSEA. The CDR3 runs to 14 residues. The CDR3, as DNA: TGCAGCGTTGAGGACAGCGCCTTCTGGTATGGCTACACCTTC. Its protein is CSVEDSAFWYGYTF.

The V gene is TRBV5-6, the J gene TRBJ2-7; unclear D gene. The CDR3 is 13 amino acids. The germline V gene has CDR1 SGHDT and CDR2 YYEEEE. Trimming cost V 6 bases and J 7 bases, with 17 bases left between them. DNA for the CDR3: TGTGCCAGCACGGACCGGGCTGGGGTGGAGCAGTACTTC. Its translation is CASTDRAGVEQYF.

This clonotype came up a few times. This rearrangement joins TRBV6-2 or TRBV6-3 to TRBJ2-7; 7 nucleotides align to TRBD2. The J segment lost 0 bases and the V segment lost 10 bases, leaving 6 bases of the junction unmatched. Germline CDR1 MNHEY, CDR2 SVGEGT. This CDR3 region has 13 residues. CDR3 in DNA: TGTGCCACCGGCCGGGACTACTCCTACGAGCAGTACTTC. As protein: CATGRDYSYEQYF.

This clonotype has at least ten counts. The chain uses TRBV7-2 and TRBJ2-4; possible D gene TRBD1, 5 bases. Trimming stripped 5 bases from V and 2 bases from J, with 13 bases between. The CDR3 extends over 15 amino acids. Germline V gives CDR1 SGHTA, CDR2 FQGNSA. The CDR3 bases are TGTGCCAGCAGCAACCGACAGTTAACCAAAAACATTCAGTACTTC. Translation gives CASSNRQLTKNIQYF.

There are many counts of this clonotype. The V gene is TRBV29-1, the J gene TRBJ2-2; D is undetermined. Germline V lookup: CDR1 SQVTM, CDR2 ANQGSEA. This CDR3 contains 15 residues. V dropped 4 bases and J dropped 3 bases, with 15 bases sitting between them. This chain's CDR3 is CSVVWSEQYTGELFF. The CDR3 coding sequence is TGCAGCGTTGTATGGTCAGAACAGTACACCGGGGAGCTGTTTTTT.

At least ten counts were recorded for this clonotype. This chain joins TRBV2 and TRBJ1-6; D is uncertain. This CDR3 spans 12 amino acids. The V and J ends lost 5 bases and 5 bases respectively, with 4 bases between them. CDR1 is SNHLY, CDR2 FYNNEI, per germline. The chain's CDR3 is CASSPNNSPLHF. CDR3 nucleotide sequence: TGTGCCAGCAGTCCTAATAATTCACCCCTCCACTTT.

This clonotype has ten or more counts. The J gene is TRBJ1-4, the V gene TRBV11-3; TRBD1 is a possible D gene (5 bases). This CDR3 comprises 14 residues. V lost 3 bases, J lost 3 bases, and 8 bases lay in between. Germline V gene sequence: CDR1 SGHNT, CDR2 YENEEA. This chain's CDR3 is CASSFGGANEKLFF. The CDR3, as DNA: TGTGCCAGCAGCTTTGGGGGGGCTAATGAAAAACTGTTTTTT.

This clonotype was detected a few times. This rearrangement joins TRBV29-1 to TRBJ2-7; D is unclear. Germline-derived CDR1 and CDR2 are SQVTM and ANQGSEA. V was clipped by 5 bases and J by 3 bases, with 8 bases between them. CDR3 length equals 11 residues. CDR3 nucleotides: TGCAGCGTTCGCGGATACTACGAGCAGTACTTC. Translation gives CSVRGYYEQYF.

This chain joins TRBV5-1 and TRBJ2-6; D not resolved. The CDR3 contains 16 residues. Germline lookup yields CDR1 SGHRS and CDR2 YFSETQ. V was trimmed by 0 bases and J by 2 bases, leaving 9 bases between them. CDR3 DNA: TGCGCCAGCAGCTTGGTCCGTGGAACTGGGGCCAACGTCCTGACTTTC. Its translation: CASSLVRGTGANVLTF.

This clonotype appeared many times. This chain links TRBV18 with TRBJ1-1, with TRBD1 as a possible D gene (5 bases). The CDR3 extends over 12 amino acids. The V gene's germline CDR1 is KGHSH and CDR2 LQKENI. V lost 6 bases and J 3 bases, leaving 8 bases between the germline ends. The CDR3 nucleotides read TGTGCCAGCTCTGGAGGGGACACTGAAGCTTTCTTT. It is translated as CASSGGDTEAFF.

The rearrangement links TRBV20-1 to TRBJ1-2; D unclear. From germline, CDR1 is DFQATT and CDR2 SNEGSKA (reference sequence). The CDR3 runs to 15 residues. V lost 1 base and J lost 2, with 14 bases in between. The CDR3 bases are TGCAGTGCTAGAGGCCCGGGGAGGGCCAACTATGGCTACACCTTC. This codes for CSARGPGRANYGYTF.

This clonotype was counted many times. J is TRBJ1-2 and V is TRBV28; TRBD1 might be the D (6 bases). The germline V gene encodes CDR1 MDHEN and CDR2 SYDVKM. V lost 5 bases to trimming and J lost 5 bases, with 9 bases between them. The CDR3 has 12 residues. Written as DNA, the CDR3 is TGTGCCAGCAGTCTACAGGGATATGGCTACACCTTC. Its translation is CASSLQGYGYTF.

This clonotype was seen repeatedly, ten times or more. The chain employs TRBV6-5 and TRBJ2-7; D is perhaps TRBD2 (7 bases). This CDR3 has 16 amino acids. Germline CDR1 and CDR2: MNHEY and SVGAGI. Between the trimmed V and J ends, which lost 2 bases and 5 bases, there was a span of 19 bases. The CDR3, as DNA: TGTGCCAGCAGTTACCATGTGGTGGGCGGGGGCGACGAGCAGTACTTC. This gives the protein CASSYHVVGGGDEQYF.

This chain links TRBV15 with TRBJ2-5; no reliable D call. Germline lookup yields CDR1 LNHNV and CDR2 YYDKDF (reference sequence). V was pared by 3 bases and J by 5 bases, with 10 bases between. The CDR3 loop spans 13 amino acids. The CDR3 region has the DNA TGTGCCACCAGCAGCTTAGTCTCGGAGACCCAGTACTTC. This sequence encodes CATSSLVSETQYF.

In the case of this clonotype: This sequence may be a read error, since a much larger clone differs from it by one base. Here the CDR3 omits its conserved ending phenylalanine or tryptophan, so a read error is the likely source. The rearrangement links TRBV9 to TRBJ1-6; possible D gene TRBD1, 5 bases. CDR3 length: 15 residues. V lost 4 bases, J lost 10 bases, and 18 bases lay in between. CDR1 is SGDLS and CDR2 is YYNGEE in the germline V gene. The CDR3 DNA reads TGTGCCAGCAGCCCTGGAGCTTCAGGGATATCACCCCTCCACTCT. Translating it yields CASSPGASGISPLHS.

There are many counts of this clonotype. This chain links TRBV24-1 with TRBJ1-5, with D possibly TRBD1 on 6 matching bases. The V gene's germline CDR1 is KGHDR and CDR2 SFDVKD. The length of the CDR3 is 16 residues. V dropped 4 bases and J dropped 0 bases, with 12 bases sitting between them. The CDR3 protein is CATSDRGSYSNQPQHF. In nucleotides, the CDR3 is TGTGCCACCAGTGACAGGGGAAGTTATAGCAATCAGCCCCAGCATTTT.

Ten or more counts support this clonotype. V usage is TRBV12-3 or TRBV12-4 and J usage is TRBJ2-7; TRBD1 is a possible D gene (5 bases). This CDR3 has 14 residues. Deletions cut 4 bases from V and 7 bases from J, with 17 bases between. The CDR3 nucleotides read TGTGCCAGCAGTTACGCGGACCCCTACAGGGAGCAGTACTTC. Translating it yields CASSYADPYREQYF.

A few counts support this clonotype. The genes are TRBV19 and TRBJ2-2, with D hard to call. The CDR3 loop spans 18 amino acids. Per the germline V gene, CDR1 is LNHDA and CDR2 is SQIVND (reference sequence). The ends were cut back, 4 bases at V and 3 bases at J, with 21 bases in the middle. As DNA, the CDR3 is TGTGCCAGTAGTAGAGTAGCATTTGCGGACCGGGACACCGGGGAGCTGTTTTTT. It codes for CASSRVAFADRDTGELFF.

This clonotype was seen at least ten times. V gene TRBV6-1 combines with J gene TRBJ1-1; D unclear. CDR3 length: 13 residues. Germline values: CDR1 MNHNS, CDR2 SASEGT. V lost 11 bases and J 7 bases, leaving 20 bases between the germline ends. The DNA for the CDR3 is TGTGCCGAACGGAGTAGCGTATGGGTTGAAGCTTTCTTT. This translates into CAERSSVWVEAFF.

The chain combines TRBV5-1 with TRBJ2-2; 7 bases map to TRBD2. CDR1 SGHRS and CDR2 YFSETQ come from the germline V gene. The CDR3 extends over 13 amino acids. V lost 7 bases and J lost 7; bases outside the gene matches: 7. CDR3 nucleotide sequence: TGCGCCAGCCAGCGGGAAAGGGGCGGGGAGCTGTTTTTT. This sequence encodes CASQRERGGELFF.

This clonotype was recorded many times. The chain links TRBV30 to TRBJ1-2; weak D call: TRBD1 (5 bases). With 1 base removed from V and 4 bases from J, the gap between germline ends came to 10 bases. CDR3 length equals 13 residues. Germline V gene lookup returns CDR1 GTSNPN and CDR2 SVGIG (reference sequence). The chain's CDR3 is CAWSDGAGYGYTF. The CDR3, as DNA: TGTGCCTGGAGTGATGGGGCAGGCTATGGCTACACCTTC. Supplemented by reference TRBV30 and TRBJ1-2, the full variable domain reads SQTIHQWPATLVQPVGSPLSLECTVEGTSNPNLYWYRQAAGRGLQLLFYSVGIGQISSEVPQNLSASRPQDRQFILSSKKLLLSDSGFYLCAWSDGAGYGYTFGSGTRLTVV.

This clonotype was seen more than once but under ten times. The gene calls are TRBV4-2 and TRBJ2-7; possible D gene TRBD2, 5 bases. The CDR3 has 17 amino acids. The V end lost 1 base, the J end lost 2 bases, and 18 bases lay between the germline ends. CDR1 and CDR2 from the germline V gene are LGHNA and YNFKEQ. The CDR3 nucleotides read TGTGCCAGCAGCCAAGCACAGTCGGGGAGAAACCCCTACGAGCAGTACTTC. Translation gives CASSQAQSGRNPYEQYF.

The chain employs TRBV4-1 and TRBJ1-1, with 7 bases aligning to TRBD1. Trimming cost V 0 bases and J 4 bases; bases outside gene matches: 8. The CDR3 is 16 amino acids. Germline V gives CDR1 MGHRA, CDR2 YSYEKL. The CDR3 DNA sequence: TGCGCCAGCAGCCAAGATAGAGGGGCAGGGGGCACTGAAGCTTTCTTT. Translating it yields CASSQDRGAGGTEAFF.

This clonotype was recorded at least ten times. The V and J genes are TRBV2 and TRBJ1-2; a weak D match, TRBD1 (6 bases). CDR3 length: 14 residues. With 6 bases removed from V and 9 bases from J, the gap between germline ends came to 20 bases. CDR1 SNHLY and CDR2 FYNNEI come from the germline V gene. CDR3 bases: TGTGCCAGCAGGGATAACAGGGTAGTAGTTAGCTACACCTTC. Protein sequence: CASRDNRVVVSYTF.